This entry lists 28 T cell receptor beta chains sequenced from one sample in a study of blood T cell repertoires in COVID-19. The table came from immunoSEQ multiplex PCR; TCRdb's copy has only in-frame clones and leaves some out. The sample lists about 440,000 clones; more than 70% were seen once. What was sequenced was peripheral blood. The receptors come from a woman aged 45-65 years with COVID-19, enrolled during active disease.

The chain recombines TRBV4-1 with TRBJ2-3, with D unclear. This CDR3 is built from 15 residues. CDR1 is MGHRA and CDR2 is YSYEKL in the germline V gene. V was trimmed by 2 bases and J by 0 bases, leaving 9 bases between them. The CDR3 loop reads CASSQNLASTDTQYF. The DNA for the CDR3 is TGCGCCAGCAGCCAAAACTTAGCTAGCACAGATACGCAGTATTTT.

The chain recombines TRBV5-1 with TRBJ2-3, with 11 bases aligning to TRBD2. The V gene's germline CDR1 is SGHRS and CDR2 YFSETQ. The J segment lost 2 bases and the V segment lost 3 bases, leaving 5 bases of the junction unmatched. The CDR3 consists of 16 residues. Here the CDR3 reads CASSYLTSGATDTQYF. The CDR3 DNA reads as TGCGCCAGCAGCTACTTGACTAGCGGGGCCACAGATACGCAGTATTTT.

In its sample, this clone was seen once. V and J are TRBV19 and TRBJ1-5; D call uncertain. V lost 5 bases and J 0 bases, leaving 11 bases between the germline ends. The germline V gene has CDR1 LNHDA and CDR2 SQIVND (reference sequence). The CDR3 is made up of 15 amino acids. The CDR3 loop is CASSVRYNSNQPQHF. As DNA, the CDR3 is TGTGCCAGTAGTGTTAGATATAATAGCAATCAGCCCCAGCATTTT.

This chain connects TRBV30 to TRBJ2-4; 7 nucleotides agree with TRBD2. The ends lost 0 bases at V and 3 bases at J; junction bases unmatched: 14. The CDR3 runs 18 residues. The germline gives CDR1 GTSNPN, CDR2 SVGIG (reference sequence). The CDR3: CAWSVGLVSVGGKNIQYF. CDR3 nucleotide sequence: TGTGCCTGGAGTGTTGGACTAGTTAGTGTGGGGGGCAAAAACATTCAGTACTTC.

Points on this clone: Other nucleotide sequences from this sample produce the same CDR3. The chain's CDR3 is CAWSVGRGEKLFF. The CDR3 coding sequence is TGTGCCTGGAGTGTTGGCCGAGGTGAAAAACTGTTTTTT. This chain uses TRBV30 with TRBJ1-4; no clear D. V lost 0 bases and J lost 7, with 9 bases in between. Germline V CDR1 and CDR2: GTSNPN, SVGIG (reference sequence). The CDR3 loop spans 13 amino acids. The complete variable domain, with remaining parts taken from reference TRBV30 and TRBJ1-4, reads SQTIHQWPATLVQPVGSPLSLECTVEGTSNPNLYWYRQAAGRGLQLLFYSVGIGQISSEVPQNLSASRPQDRQFILSSKKLLLSDSGFYLCAWSVGRGEKLFFGSGTQLSVL.

The chain has TRBV28 and TRBJ1-4, with D tentatively TRBD1 (5 bases). This CDR3 comprises 16 residues. The germline V and J ends were trimmed by 4 bases and 7 bases, with 19 bases remaining between them. Germline V CDR1 and CDR2: MDHEN, SYDVKM. The CDR3 protein is CASSYAAGRGGEKLFF. The CDR3 DNA follows: TGTGCCAGCAGTTATGCGGCGGGCCGGGGGGGTGAAAAACTGTTTTTT.

The rearrangement uses TRBV4-2 and TRBJ2-3, with TRBD1 as a possible D gene (6 bases). The CDR3 is made up of 14 amino acids. V lost 1 base and J lost 4, with 9 bases in between. CDR1 is LGHNA, CDR2 YNFKEQ, per germline. The CDR3 nucleotides read TGTGCCAGCAGCCAAGGGACAGAGGCAGATACGCAGTATTTT. Protein: CASSQGTEADTQYF.

The chain is built from TRBV2 and TRBJ1-5; D ambiguous. Trimming took 3 bases from V and 2 from J, leaving 11 bases between them. Germline V lookup: CDR1 SNHLY, CDR2 FYNNEI. The CDR3 length is 15 residues. This chain's CDR3 is CASSDEGGGNQPQHF. As DNA, the CDR3 is TGTGCCAGCAGTGACGAGGGTGGGGGCAATCAGCCCCAGCATTTT.

The chain links TRBV4-2 to TRBJ1-2, with TRBD1 as a possible D gene (5 bases). The CDR3 is 17 amino acids. Per germline, CDR1 LGHNA and CDR2 YNFKEQ. V lost 0 bases and J 3 bases, leaving 17 bases between the germline ends. The CDR3 DNA is TGTGCCAGCAGCCAAGAATCGCGCAGGGCCCTCCACTATGGCTACACCTTC. Its translation is CASSQESRRALHYGYTF.

The genes are TRBV5-1 and TRBJ2-1; 9 positions agree with TRBD2. The V gene end was trimmed by 4 bases and the J gene end by 3 bases; junction bases not matched to a gene: 14. Germline V gene data show CDR1 as SGHRS and CDR2 as YFSETQ. The CDR3 covers 18 residues. The CDR3 loop reads CASSAGLLAGNIYNEQFF. DNA for the CDR3: TGCGCCAGCAGCGCCGGATTGCTAGCGGGGAACATCTACAATGAGCAGTTCTTC.

The V gene is TRBV18, the J gene TRBJ1-1; perhaps TRBD1 as D (5 bases). CDR1 is KGHSH and CDR2 is LQKENI in the germline V gene. This CDR3 region has 15 residues. Trimming took off 0 bases at V and 5 bases at J, with 13 bases between the two ends. The CDR3 protein is CASSPPEGRGTEAFF. The DNA for the CDR3 is TGTGCCAGCTCACCACCGGAGGGGCGCGGGACTGAAGCTTTCTTT.

This clone was seen a single time. This rearrangement joins TRBV2 to TRBJ2-3; TRBD1 is a possible D gene (5 bases). V dropped 2 bases and J dropped 6 bases, with 21 bases sitting between them. This CDR3 comprises 17 residues. Per germline, CDR1 SNHLY and CDR2 FYNNEI. CDR3 sequence reads: CASSESPPSNRGDTQYF. The CDR3 nucleotides read TGTGCCAGCAGTGAAAGCCCGCCCTCGAATAGGGGCGATACGCAGTATTTT.

The chain joins TRBV3-1 (or the pseudogene TRBV3-2) to TRBJ1-4, with TRBD1 as a possible D gene (5 bases). Germline V CDR1 and CDR2: LGHDT, YNNKEL (reference sequence). CDR3 length: 15 amino acids. V was cut by 1 base and J by 6 bases, with 12 bases left in between. CDR3 sequence reads: CASSQGAGFYEKLFF. As DNA, the CDR3 is TGTGCCAGCAGCCAAGGGGCAGGGTTTTATGAAAAACTGTTTTTT.

This clone appeared once. The V gene is TRBV4-1, the J gene TRBJ1-1; TRBD1 aligns across 10 bases. V was clipped by 6 bases and J by 4 bases; unmatched bases: 11. CDR3 length equals 16 residues. Germline assignment: CDR1 MGHRA and CDR2 YSYEKL. The CDR3, as DNA: TGCGCCAGCAGTCTCCCCGACAGGGGGCGGGTCACTGAAGCTTTCTTT. This codes for CASSLPDRGRVTEAFF.

The chain employs TRBV2 and TRBJ2-6, with a tentative D call TRBD1 (6 bases). V lost 6 bases to trimming and J lost 4 bases, with 10 bases between them. This CDR3 contains 14 residues. CDR1 SNHLY and CDR2 FYNNEI come from the germline V gene. The CDR3 DNA reads as TGTGCCAGCAGGTACAGGGCCGGGGCCAACGTCCTGACTTTC. As protein: CASRYRAGANVLTF.

V usage is TRBV6-5 and J usage is TRBJ1-6; D is perhaps TRBD1 (6 bases). CDR1 MNHEY and CDR2 SVGAGI come from the germline V gene. The CDR3 totals 15 residues. Trimming removed 6 bases from V and 9 bases from J, with 18 bases in between. The CDR3 loop is CASSESGDGGSPLHF. The CDR3 DNA follows: TGTGCCAGCAGCGAGTCAGGGGATGGGGGTTCACCCCTCCACTTT.

This clone showed up just once. V usage is TRBV6-2 or TRBV6-3 and J usage is TRBJ2-2; D might be TRBD2 (5 bases). V lost 2 bases and J 5 bases, leaving 15 bases between the germline ends. The V gene's germline CDR1 is MNHEY and CDR2 SVGEGT. The CDR3 has 16 amino acids. The CDR3 coding sequence is TGTGCCAGCAGTTACCCCCCCCTAGGAGGTACCGGGGAGCTGTTTTTT. This gives the protein CASSYPPLGGTGELFF.

As DNA, the CDR3 is TGCGCCAGCAGCCCCGGGGGCAGGGGGCCGTACGAGCAGTACTTC. Amino acids: CASSPGGRGPYEQYF. The chain has TRBV5-1 and TRBJ2-7, with TRBD1 identical over 8 bases. From germline, CDR1 is SGHRS and CDR2 YFSETQ. The CDR3 is 15 residues long. V lost 4 bases, J lost 4 bases, and 10 bases stayed unmatched. The whole variable domain, filled in from reference TRBV5-1 and TRBJ2-7, reads KAGVTQTPRYLIKTRGQQVTLSCSPISGHRSVSWYQQTPGQGLQFLFEYFSETQRNKGNFPGRFSGRQFSNSRSEMNVSTLELGDSALYLCASSPGGRGPYEQYFGPGTRLTVT.

The J gene is TRBJ2-3, the V gene TRBV11-1; D perhaps matches TRBD2 (7 bases). Trimming shortened V by 1 base and J by 3 bases, and 11 bases separated the two germline ends. CDR1 SGHAT and CDR2 FQDESV come from the germline V gene (reference sequence). The CDR3 consists of 15 residues. CDR3 amino acids: CASSLEGGATDTQYF. The CDR3 DNA follows: TGTGCCAGCAGCTTAGAGGGGGGGGCAACAGATACGCAGTATTTT.

The genes are TRBV19 and TRBJ1-1, with 8 bases fitting TRBD1. This CDR3 comprises 14 residues. The germline V gene has CDR1 LNHDA and CDR2 SQIVND (reference sequence). V dropped 6 bases and J dropped 1; count of bases not matched to a gene: 4. The CDR3 region has the DNA TGTGCCAGTAGATTCGACAGGGGGAACACTGAAGCTTTCTTT. Its protein is CASRFDRGNTEAFF.

The V call is TRBV5-1, the J call TRBJ1-1; D is perhaps TRBD1 (6 bases). Per the germline V gene, CDR1 is SGHRS and CDR2 is YFSETQ. Trimming pared 1 base from V and 7 bases from J, leaving 14 bases between. This CDR3 region has 14 residues. In DNA form, the CDR3 reads TGCGCCAGCAGCTTGATTGCAGGGGCTAATGAAGCTTTCTTT. It yields the protein CASSLIAGANEAFF.

This clone was counted between two and nine times. The chain carries TRBV13 and TRBJ1-6; tentatively, D is TRBD1 (5 bases). Looked up from germline, CDR1 is PRHDT and CDR2 is FYEKMQ (reference sequence). With 5 bases removed from V and 10 bases from J, the gap between germline ends came to 12 bases. The CDR3 length is 13 residues. DNA of the CDR3: TGTGCCAGCAGCCCCCCCGGGGGGTCACCCCTCCACTTT. Amino acids: CASSPPGGSPLHF.

This chain uses TRBV10-2 with TRBJ1-1; TRBD1 is a possible D gene (5 bases). The V and J ends lost 9 bases and 0 bases respectively, with 17 bases between them. The CDR3 has 15 amino acids. Germline CDR1 reads WSHSY; CDR2 reads SAAADI. CDR3 loop: CARKGPVGMNTEAFF. For the CDR3, the DNA is TGCGCCAGAAAGGGGCCAGTTGGTATGAACACTGAAGCTTTCTTT.

This clone is a singleton in its sample. V and J are TRBV30 and TRBJ1-2; D gene ambiguous. This CDR3 is built from 14 residues. Germline V gives CDR1 GTSNPN, CDR2 SVGIG (reference sequence). Trimming cost V 5 bases and J 3 bases, with 16 bases left between them. In DNA form, the CDR3 reads TGTGCCTGGGCCCCCCCCGCGGGGTACTATGGCTACACCTTC. Amino acid sequence: CAWAPPAGYYGYTF.

The V and J genes are TRBV11-2 and TRBJ1-6, with 7 positions matching TRBD1. CDR1 and CDR2 from the germline V gene are SGHAT and FQNNGV. The V and J ends lost 4 bases and 5 bases, in that order; junction bases with no gene match: 5. This CDR3 has 15 residues. The chain's CDR3 is CASSSGQANNSPLHF. The CDR3 DNA is TGTGCCAGCAGCTCCGGACAGGCTAATAATTCACCCCTCCACTTT.

This chain links TRBV28 with TRBJ2-2, with D possibly TRBD1 on 5 matching bases. The V gene lost 1 base and the J gene lost 1 base, with 10 bases spanning the gap. The CDR3 consists of 16 residues. CDR1 is MDHEN and CDR2 is SYDVKM in the germline V gene. The CDR3 bases are TGTGCCAGCAGTTTATTTTGGGGCCTGAACACCGGGGAGCTGTTTTTT. The encoded protein is CASSLFWGLNTGELFF.

This chain links TRBV6-5 with TRBJ1-1; possible D gene TRBD1, 5 bases. The CDR3 is made up of 14 amino acids. Trimming stripped 2 bases from V and 4 bases from J, with 11 bases between. From germline, CDR1 is MNHEY and CDR2 SVGAGI. In DNA, the CDR3 is TGTGCCAGCAGTTACGGAGGGGTCGGCACTGAAGCTTTCTTT. Translating gives CASSYGGVGTEAFF.

This chain joins TRBV19 and TRBJ2-1; the match to TRBD1 covers 12 bases. With V trimmed by 10 bases and J by 8 bases, 12 bases remained unmatched. The CDR3 loop spans 15 amino acids. Germline CDR1 is LNHDA and CDR2 is SQIVND (reference sequence). In DNA, the CDR3 is TGTGCCACTTCCGGGACAGGGGGCAGGGTGGATGAGCAGTTCTTC. Its translation: CATSGTGGRVDEQFF.